What follows describes a single T cell receptor (beta chain). As yet, its antigen is unknown. Treatment described: roughly 11-day PBMC culture with coronavirus spike peptide pools or control peptides (ViraFEST assay). The culture of roughly 2 million PBMCs per well included roughly 10 IU/ml IL-2 and roughly 10 ug/ml peptide pools. The medium had half its volume replaced with fresh IL-2 medium on days 3 and 7. There are 12 residues in the CDR3. The V gene lost 6 bases and the J gene lost 6 bases, with 11 bases spanning the gap. In germline, CDR1 is MNHEY, CDR2 SVGEGT. This sample is part of a study of vaccination and CD4 T cells after COVID-19. Looking at the study overall: The stimulating agents, overlapping spike peptides, came from SARS-CoV-2, HCoV-NL63, HCoV-OC43 and HCoV-229E.

Cultured CD4+ T cell DNA was sequenced using the Oncomine TCR Beta short-read assay. Via MiXCR, TCRdb re-called the PCR reads, giving one row per CDR3 protein. The sample has around 13,000 distinct CDR3 sequences; more than 20% are singletons. Overall study findings and caveats: Looking at convalescent patients, a median about 89% of reactive clones were present only post-vaccination.

The J gene is TRBJ1-1, the V gene TRBV6-2 or TRBV6-3, with D perhaps matching TRBD1 (5 bases). The sequenced material came from cultured CD4+ T cells from blood. The TCR comes from a human donor with COVID-19. The CDR3 spells CASSLGGAEAFF. In DNA form, the CDR3 reads TGTGCCAGCAGCCTTGGGGGTGCTGAAGCTTTCTTT.